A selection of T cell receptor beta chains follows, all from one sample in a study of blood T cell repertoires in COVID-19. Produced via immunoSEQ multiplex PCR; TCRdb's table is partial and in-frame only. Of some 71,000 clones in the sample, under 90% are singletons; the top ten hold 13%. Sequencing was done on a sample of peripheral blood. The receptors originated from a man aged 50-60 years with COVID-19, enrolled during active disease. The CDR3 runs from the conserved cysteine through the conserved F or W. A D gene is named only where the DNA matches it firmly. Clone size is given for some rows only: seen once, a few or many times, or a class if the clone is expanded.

cdr3_aa: CSVEDRGRGTDTQYF
cdr3_nt: TGCAGCGTTGAAGATAGGGGGAGAGGCACAGATACGCAGTATTTT
clone_size: NA
j_call: TRBJ2-3
v_call: TRBV29-1
d_call: NA

cdr3_aa: CASSQESGGSYEQYF
cdr3_nt: TGTGCCAGCAGCCAAGAAAGCGGGGGGTCCTACGAGCAGTACTTC
clone_size: few
j_call: TRBJ2-7
v_call: TRBV4-2
d_call: TRBD2

cdr3_aa: CASSSRDSPYEQYF
cdr3_nt: TGTGCCAGCAGCTCCCGGGACAGTCCCTACGAGCAGTACTTC
clone_size: NA
j_call: TRBJ2-7
v_call: TRBV7-9
d_call: TRBD1

cdr3_aa: CASSSDREARNGYTF
cdr3_nt: TGTGCCAGCAGCTCGGACAGGGAGGCCAGAAATGGCTACACCTTC
clone_size: few
j_call: TRBJ1-2
v_call: TRBV4-2
d_call: TRBD1

cdr3_aa: CASSQDRTGKNIQYF
cdr3_nt: TGCGCCAGCAGCCAAGATCGGACAGGCAAAAACATTCAGTACTTC
clone_size: NA
j_call: TRBJ2-4
v_call: TRBV4-3
d_call: TRBD1

cdr3_aa: CASSSGTSGFEQFF
cdr3_nt: TGTGCCAGCAGCTCCGGGACTAGCGGTTTTGAGCAGTTCTTC
clone_size: NA
j_call: TRBJ2-1
v_call: TRBV7-2
d_call: TRBD2

cdr3_aa: CASSYPTGLGRQSSYNEQFF
cdr3_nt: TGTGCCAGCAGTTACCCGACAGGGTTAGGGCGACAAAGCTCCTACAATGAGCAGTTCTTC
clone_size: NA
j_call: TRBJ2-1
v_call: TRBV6-7
d_call: TRBD1

cdr3_aa: CASRAIRNYGYTF
cdr3_nt: TGTGCCAGCAGGGCGATCAGGAACTATGGCTACACCTTC
clone_size: NA
j_call: TRBJ1-2
v_call: TRBV6-5
d_call: NA

cdr3_aa: CASSDRGVYEQYF
cdr3_nt: TGTGCCAGTAGTGACAGGGGGGTCTACGAGCAGTACTTC
clone_size: NA
j_call: TRBJ2-7
v_call: TRBV19
d_call: TRBD1

cdr3_aa: CAISGDLTSSNTGELFF
cdr3_nt: TGTGCCATCAGCGGAGACCTAACTAGCTCGAACACCGGGGAGCTGTTTTTT
clone_size: NA
j_call: TRBJ2-2
v_call: TRBV10-3
d_call: NA

cdr3_aa: CASSLGSTEAFF
cdr3_nt: TGTGCCAGCAGCTTGGGTAGCACTGAAGCTTTCTTT
clone_size: NA
j_call: TRBJ1-1
v_call: TRBV5-4
d_call: NA

cdr3_aa: CASTLQGSYNSPLHF
cdr3_nt: TGTGCCAGCACCCTCCAGGGATCCTATAATTCACCCCTCCACTTT
clone_size: NA
j_call: TRBJ1-6
v_call: TRBV2
d_call: NA

cdr3_aa: CASSESTLEDTQYF
cdr3_nt: TGCGCCAGCAGTGAGTCGACTCTGGAAGATACGCAGTATTTT
clone_size: NA
j_call: TRBJ2-3
v_call: TRBV10-2
d_call: NA

cdr3_aa: CASSVDPGSNTEAFF
cdr3_nt: TGTGCCAGCAGCGTAGATCCAGGCTCGAACACTGAAGCTTTCTTT
clone_size: once
j_call: TRBJ1-1
v_call: TRBV9
d_call: NA

cdr3_aa: CASSSYGGANNEQFF
cdr3_nt: TGTGCCAGCAGTAGTTACGGGGGAGCTAACAATGAGCAGTTCTTC
clone_size: NA
j_call: TRBJ2-1
v_call: TRBV2
d_call: NA

cdr3_aa: CASSYRDRAEQYF
cdr3_nt: TGTGCCAGCAGTTACAGGGACAGGGCGGAGCAGTACTTC
clone_size: NA
j_call: TRBJ2-7
v_call: TRBV6-5
d_call: TRBD1

cdr3_aa: CAWSLSGSGEQFF
cdr3_nt: TGTGCCTGGAGTCTATCCGGATCGGGTGAGCAGTTCTTC
clone_size: NA
j_call: TRBJ2-1
v_call: TRBV30
d_call: NA

cdr3_aa: CASSQELLGANTEAFF
cdr3_nt: TGCGCCAGCAGCCAAGAGCTTTTGGGGGCGAACACTGAAGCTTTCTTT
clone_size: NA
j_call: TRBJ1-1
v_call: TRBV4-3
d_call: NA

cdr3_aa: CASSWTGALAKNIQYF
cdr3_nt: TGTGCCAGCAGTTGGACAGGGGCCCTAGCCAAAAACATTCAGTACTTC
clone_size: NA
j_call: TRBJ2-4
v_call: TRBV6-5
d_call: TRBD1

cdr3_aa: CASSNSGGGAGELFF
cdr3_nt: TGTGCCAGCAGCAATAGCGGGGGGGGCGCCGGGGAGCTGTTTTTT
clone_size: NA
j_call: TRBJ2-2
v_call: TRBV5-5
d_call: TRBD2

cdr3_aa: CASSLLRQGVIRKNQPQHF
cdr3_nt: TGTGCCAGCAGCCTACTACGACAGGGGGTAATCCGGAAGAATCAGCCCCAGCATTTT
clone_size: once
j_call: TRBJ1-5
v_call: TRBV9
d_call: TRBD1

cdr3_aa: CASSSPNGGNYEQYF
cdr3_nt: TGTGCCAGCAGCTCGCCGAACGGGGGGAACTACGAGCAGTACTTC
clone_size: once
j_call: TRBJ2-7
v_call: TRBV5-4
d_call: TRBD2

cdr3_aa: CAINRAGGLADTQYF
cdr3_nt: TGTGCCATCAATCGGGCGGGGGGGCTCGCAGATACGCAGTATTTT
clone_size: NA
j_call: TRBJ2-3
v_call: TRBV10-3
d_call: TRBD2

cdr3_aa: CASSFSGTEAFF
cdr3_nt: TGTGCCAGCAGCTTCTCCGGCACTGAAGCTTTCTTT
clone_size: NA
j_call: TRBJ1-1
v_call: TRBV9
d_call: NA

cdr3_aa: CASSLYYREGTEAFF
cdr3_nt: TGTGCCAGCAGTTTATATTATAGGGAGGGCACTGAAGCTTTCTTT
clone_size: NA
j_call: TRBJ1-1
v_call: TRBV28
d_call: NA

cdr3_aa: CASSLEPGLVYEQYF
cdr3_nt: TGTGCCAGCAGCCTCGAACCGGGACTAGTTTACGAGCAGTACTTC
clone_size: NA
j_call: TRBJ2-7
v_call: TRBV7-2
d_call: TRBD2

cdr3_aa: CASSLRPTSGVGTDTQYF
cdr3_nt: TGTGCCAGCAGCTTGCGCCCGACTAGCGGGGTCGGCACAGATACGCAGTATTTT
clone_size: NA
j_call: TRBJ2-3
v_call: TRBV7-3
d_call: TRBD2

cdr3_aa: CASSQVRGTSYEQYF
cdr3_nt: TGTGCCAGCAGCCAAGTGCGGGGGACCTCCTACGAGCAGTACTTC
clone_size: once
j_call: TRBJ2-7
v_call: TRBV3-1/TRBV3-2
d_call: TRBD2

cdr3_aa: CASSTPDTSEKLFF
cdr3_nt: TGTGCCAGCAGTACCCCAGACACGTCTGAAAAACTGTTTTTT
clone_size: NA
j_call: TRBJ1-4
v_call: TRBV6-2/TRBV6-3
d_call: NA

cdr3_aa: CASSLTGEGYNEQFF
cdr3_nt: TGCGCCAGCAGCTTGACAGGGGAAGGGTACAATGAGCAGTTCTTC
clone_size: NA
j_call: TRBJ2-1
v_call: TRBV5-1
d_call: TRBD1

cdr3_aa: CASSLQGTSGTNEQFF
cdr3_nt: TGTGCCAGCAGCCTCCAGGGGACTAGCGGGACCAATGAGCAGTTCTTC
clone_size: NA
j_call: TRBJ2-1
v_call: TRBV7-3
d_call: TRBD2

cdr3_aa: CAIIRSRDGYTF
cdr3_nt: TGTGCCATCATCCGTTCCAGGGATGGCTACACCTTC
clone_size: NA
j_call: TRBJ1-2
v_call: TRBV2
d_call: NA